These 11 T cell receptor beta chains were sequenced from one sample in a study of blood T cell repertoires in COVID-19. Sequenced by immunoSEQ multiplex PCR; TCRdb stores in-frame clones only, minus some. Seen here are approximately 70,000 clones, more than 65% observed once, and the top ten hold 4.5%. The sequencing sample was made of peripheral blood. The receptors were gathered from a woman in her fifties or sixties with acute or convalescent COVID-19.

V gene TRBV3-1 (or the pseudogene TRBV3-2) combines with J gene TRBJ2-1, with D possibly TRBD2 on 5 matching bases. Trimming shortened V by 1 base and J by 7 bases, and 17 bases separated the two germline ends. This CDR3 has 16 residues. CDR1 is LGHDT and CDR2 is YNNKEL in the germline V gene (reference sequence). The CDR3 DNA is TGTGCCAGCAGCCAAGGAGGAGGAGCCAACCTTAATGAGCAGTTCTTC. Translating it yields CASSQGGGANLNEQFF.

This rearrangement joins TRBV9 to TRBJ2-1, with TRBD2 matching over 10 bases. Looked up from germline, CDR1 is SGDLS and CDR2 is YYNGEE. The CDR3 runs to 18 residues. After removal of 0 bases from V and 6 bases from J, the junction contained 12 bases not matched to a gene. CDR3 sequence: CASSVGLAGDVSVNEQFF. The DNA for the CDR3 is TGTGCCAGCAGCGTAGGGCTAGCGGGGGACGTTTCGGTCAATGAGCAGTTCTTC. Filled out from reference TRBV9 and TRBJ2-1, the complete variable domain reads DSGVTQTPKHLITATGQRVTLRCSPRSGDLSVYWYQQSLDQGLQFLIQYYNGEERAKGNILERFSAQQFPDLHSELNLSSLELGDSALYFCASSVGLAGDVSVNEQFFGPGTRLTVL.

The genes are TRBV19 and TRBJ1-6; TRBD1 matches 11 bases. The CDR3 consists of 16 residues. From germline, CDR1 is LNHDA and CDR2 SQIVND (reference sequence). The V segment lost 6 bases and the J segment 9 bases; nucleotides outside the gene matches: 10. Here the CDR3 DNA reads TGTGCCAGTAGACGGACAGGGGGCTATATAGGTTCACCCCTCCACTTT. This gives the protein CASRRTGGYIGSPLHF.

The genes are TRBV18 and TRBJ2-1; TRBD2 aligns across 11 bases. Germline-derived CDR1 and CDR2 are KGHSH and LQKENI. Losses at the gene ends were 5 bases for V and 4 bases for J; bases not matched to a gene: 4. This CDR3 has 15 residues. As DNA, the CDR3 is TGTGCCAGCTCATCGATAGCGGGGGGGTACAATGAGCAGTTCTTC. This translates into CASSSIAGGYNEQFF. The whole variable domain, remainder taken from reference TRBV18 and TRBJ2-1, is NAGVMQNPRHLVRRRGQEARLRCSPMKGHSHVYWYRQLPEEGLKFMVYLQKENIIDESGMPKERFSAEFPKEGPSILRIQQVVRGDSAAYFCASSSIAGGYNEQFFGPGTRLTVL.

In its sample, this clone was seen a few times. Here the CDR3 reads CASSERTGGVGELFF. The CDR3 nucleotides are TGTGCCAGCAGTGAACGTACCGGGGGGGTCGGGGAGCTGTTTTTT. The chain uses TRBV25-1 and TRBJ2-2; 8 nucleotides agree with TRBD2. Unmatched junction bases numbered 6, after V lost 2 bases and J lost 7 bases. The CDR3 runs 15 residues. Looked up from germline, CDR1 is MGHDK and CDR2 is SYGVNS. The full variable domain, completed using reference TRBV25-1 and TRBJ2-2, is EADIYQTPRYLVIGTGKKITLECSQTMGHDKMYWYQQDPGMELHLIHYSYGVNSTEKGDLSSESTVSRIRTEHFPLTLESARPSHTSQYLCASSERTGGVGELFFGEGSRLTVL.

This clone was detected only a few times. CDR3 nucleotides: TGTGCCACCAGCAGGCCGGGACAGAGCTCCTACGAGCAGTACTTC. Its translation: CATSRPGQSSYEQYF. The J gene is TRBJ2-7, the V gene TRBV15; 7 positions agree with TRBD1. Per the germline V gene, CDR1 is LNHNV and CDR2 is YYDKDF (reference sequence). The CDR3 covers 15 residues. J gave up 0 bases and V 3 bases, and 5 bases lay outside the gene matches.

The rearrangement links TRBV7-9 to TRBJ1-1; D is possibly TRBD1 (5 bases). CDR1 and CDR2 (germline): SEHNR, FQNEAQ (reference sequence). This CDR3 spans 14 amino acids. V shed 5 bases and J shed 6 bases, with 16 bases lying between them. This CDR3 is CASSVDLRGSEAFF. The CDR3 bases are TGTGCCAGCAGCGTAGATCTCCGGGGGTCTGAAGCTTTCTTT. The full variable domain, rest sourced from reference TRBV7-9 and TRBJ1-1, is DTGVSQNPRHKITKRGQNVTFRCDPISEHNRLYWYRQTLGQGPEFLTYFQNEAQLEKSRLLSDRFSAERPKGSFSTLEIQRTEQGDSAMYLCASSVDLRGSEAFFGQGTRLTVV.

This chain connects TRBV5-1 to TRBJ1-2; D gene unclear. Trimming removed 4 bases at V and 5 bases at J, with 18 bases between. This CDR3 is built from 15 residues. Germline V CDR1 and CDR2: SGHRS, YFSETQ. The CDR3 nucleotides read TGCGCCAGCAGCGTACGTCCCGCGACGGGTTATGGCTACACCTTC. It translates to CASSVRPATGYGYTF.

The chain carries TRBV6-5 and TRBJ1-4, with unresolved D. Germline loops: CDR1 MNHEY, CDR2 SVGAGI. V was cut by 7 bases and J by 8 bases, with 14 bases left in between. This CDR3 is 13 amino acids long. The CDR3 coding sequence is TGTGCCAGCACCTTGAATGGGCGAGAAAAACTGTTTTTT. Translation: CASTLNGREKLFF.

A single count supports this clone. This rearrangement joins TRBV18 to TRBJ2-7; weak D call: TRBD1 (6 bases). Germline V gene lookup returns CDR1 KGHSH and CDR2 LQKENI. This CDR3 is 18 amino acids long. The ends were cut back, 5 bases at V and 4 bases at J, with 27 bases in the middle. Written as DNA, the CDR3 is TGTGCCAGCTCAACTATACCACAGGGCTCAGCGATCGGATACGAGCAGTACTTC. Its protein product is CASSTIPQGSAIGYEQYF. The whole variable domain, remainder taken from reference TRBV18 and TRBJ2-7, is NAGVMQNPRHLVRRRGQEARLRCSPMKGHSHVYWYRQLPEEGLKFMVYLQKENIIDESGMPKERFSAEFPKEGPSILRIQQVVRGDSAAYFCASSTIPQGSAIGYEQYFGPGTRLTVT.

The V gene is TRBV6-5, the J gene TRBJ2-1; D might be TRBD1 (5 bases). Trimming pared 6 bases from V and 5 bases from J, leaving 17 bases between. The CDR3 has 15 amino acids. Germline V lookup: CDR1 MNHEY, CDR2 SVGAGI. CDR3 nucleotide sequence: TGTGCCAGCAGATTGGACATCAGCTTGGACAATGAGCAGTTCTTC. Protein product: CASRLDISLDNEQFF.